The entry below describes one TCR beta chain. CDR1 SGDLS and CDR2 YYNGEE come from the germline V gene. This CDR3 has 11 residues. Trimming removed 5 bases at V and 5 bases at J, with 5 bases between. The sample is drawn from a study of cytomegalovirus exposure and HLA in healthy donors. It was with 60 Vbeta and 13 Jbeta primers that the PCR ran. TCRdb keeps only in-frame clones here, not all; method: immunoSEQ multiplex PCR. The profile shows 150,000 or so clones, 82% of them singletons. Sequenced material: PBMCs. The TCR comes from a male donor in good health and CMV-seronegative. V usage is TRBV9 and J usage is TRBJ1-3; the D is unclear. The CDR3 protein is CASSTRNTIYF. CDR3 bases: TGTGCCAGCAGTACTAGAAACACCATATATTTT.